The clone carrying this T cell receptor (beta chain) has just one count. Its target is unknown. V dropped 4 bases and J dropped 2; count of bases not matched to a gene: 7. The CDR3 extends over 16 amino acids. A J-beta primer mix and a sample-barcoded 5' primer were used in a second PCR of roughly 7 to 12 cycles. MiXCR was run by TCRdb on the 5' RACE reads, yielding one entry per CDR3 protein. The table shows some 1.7 million distinct CDR3 sequences, with 28% occurring only once. The donors, healthy Caucasians from Russia, were aged about 6 to 100. Per-sample PBMC isolation yielded at least 6.5 million cells. The data were obtained in a study of blood T cells in healthy people across ages. In the study overall: Through template switching, about one barcoded beta molecule was captured per two T cells, as measured in model experiments. Study-level points and caveats: Shifts in expanded clonotypes may have been confounded by donor CMV status, which was unknown.

The chain links TRBV12-3 or TRBV12-4 to TRBJ1-4; 7 bases fit TRBD1. The sequenced sample was blood. The clonotype originates from a woman younger than 45 in good health. Here the CDR3 reads CASSSQTGLTNEKLFF. CDR3 in DNA: TGTGCCAGCAGTTCCCAGACAGGGCTTACTAATGAAAAACTGTTTTTT.